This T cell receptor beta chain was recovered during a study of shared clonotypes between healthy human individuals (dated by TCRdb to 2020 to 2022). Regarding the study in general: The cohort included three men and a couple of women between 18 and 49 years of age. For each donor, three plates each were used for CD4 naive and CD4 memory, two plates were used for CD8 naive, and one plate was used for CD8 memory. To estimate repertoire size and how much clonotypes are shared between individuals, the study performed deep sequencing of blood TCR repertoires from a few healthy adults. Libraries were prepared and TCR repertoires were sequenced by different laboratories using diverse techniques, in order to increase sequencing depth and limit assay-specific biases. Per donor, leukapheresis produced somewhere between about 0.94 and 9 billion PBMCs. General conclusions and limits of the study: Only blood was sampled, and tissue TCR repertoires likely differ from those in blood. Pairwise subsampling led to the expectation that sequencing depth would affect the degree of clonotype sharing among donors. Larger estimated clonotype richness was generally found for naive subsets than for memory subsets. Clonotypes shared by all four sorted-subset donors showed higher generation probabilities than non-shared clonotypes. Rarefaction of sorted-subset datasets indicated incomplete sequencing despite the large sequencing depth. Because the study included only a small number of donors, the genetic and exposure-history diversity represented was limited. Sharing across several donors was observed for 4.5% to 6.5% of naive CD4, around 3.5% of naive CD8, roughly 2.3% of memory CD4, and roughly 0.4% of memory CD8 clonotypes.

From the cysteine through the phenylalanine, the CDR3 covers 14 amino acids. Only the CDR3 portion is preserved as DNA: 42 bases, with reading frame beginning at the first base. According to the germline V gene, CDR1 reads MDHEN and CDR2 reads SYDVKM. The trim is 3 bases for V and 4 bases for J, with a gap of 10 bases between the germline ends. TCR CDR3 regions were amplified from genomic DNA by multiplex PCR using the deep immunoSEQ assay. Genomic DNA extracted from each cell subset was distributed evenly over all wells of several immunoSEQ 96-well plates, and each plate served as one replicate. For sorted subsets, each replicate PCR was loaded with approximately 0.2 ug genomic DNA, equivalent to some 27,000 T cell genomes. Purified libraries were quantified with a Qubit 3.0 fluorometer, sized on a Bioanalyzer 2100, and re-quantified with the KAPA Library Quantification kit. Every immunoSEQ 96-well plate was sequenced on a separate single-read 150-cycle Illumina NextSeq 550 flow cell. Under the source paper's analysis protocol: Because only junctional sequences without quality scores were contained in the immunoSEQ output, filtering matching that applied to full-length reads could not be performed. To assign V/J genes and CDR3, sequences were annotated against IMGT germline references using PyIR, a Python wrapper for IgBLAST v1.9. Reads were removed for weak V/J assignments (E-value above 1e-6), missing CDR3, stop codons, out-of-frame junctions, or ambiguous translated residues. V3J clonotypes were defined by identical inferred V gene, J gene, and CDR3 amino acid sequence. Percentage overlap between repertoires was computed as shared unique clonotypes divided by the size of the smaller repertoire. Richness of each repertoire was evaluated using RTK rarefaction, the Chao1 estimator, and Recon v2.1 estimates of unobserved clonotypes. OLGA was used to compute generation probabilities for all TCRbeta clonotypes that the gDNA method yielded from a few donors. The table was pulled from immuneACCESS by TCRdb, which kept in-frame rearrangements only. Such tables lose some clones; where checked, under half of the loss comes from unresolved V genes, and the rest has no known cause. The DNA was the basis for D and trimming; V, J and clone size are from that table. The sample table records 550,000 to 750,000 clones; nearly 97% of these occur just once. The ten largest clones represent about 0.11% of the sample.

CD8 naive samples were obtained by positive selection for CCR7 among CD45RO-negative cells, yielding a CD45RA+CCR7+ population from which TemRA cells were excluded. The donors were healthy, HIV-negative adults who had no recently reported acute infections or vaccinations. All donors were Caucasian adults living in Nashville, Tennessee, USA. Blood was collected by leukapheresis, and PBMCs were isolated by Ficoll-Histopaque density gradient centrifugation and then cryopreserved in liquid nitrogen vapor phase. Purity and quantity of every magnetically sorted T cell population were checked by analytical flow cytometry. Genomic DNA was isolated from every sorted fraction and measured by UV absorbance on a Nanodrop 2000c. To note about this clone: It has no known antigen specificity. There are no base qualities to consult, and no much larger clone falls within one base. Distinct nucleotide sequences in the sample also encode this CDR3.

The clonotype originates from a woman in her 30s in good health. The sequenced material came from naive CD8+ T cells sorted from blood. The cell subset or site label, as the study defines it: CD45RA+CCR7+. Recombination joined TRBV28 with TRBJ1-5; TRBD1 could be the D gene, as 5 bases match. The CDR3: CASSFGTGNQPQHF. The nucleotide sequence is TGTGCCAGCAGTTTCGGGACGGGGAATCAGCCCCAGCATTTT.